Following are 15 T cell receptor beta chains from one sample sequenced in a study of cytomegalovirus exposure and HLA in healthy donors. The PCR ran on 60 Vbeta and 13 Jbeta primers. Method: immunoSEQ multiplex PCR; TCRdb's copy keeps in-frame clones and lacks some. Altogether around 190,000 clones are present, around four fifths being singletons, with the ten largest covering under 2%. Sequencing input: PBMCs. Receptors originate from a man aged 40-49 years in good health and CMV-seropositive.

This chain uses TRBV5-6 with TRBJ2-7, with D perhaps matching TRBD2 (5 bases). This CDR3 contains 13 residues. CDR1 and CDR2 (germline): SGHDT, YYEEEE. V lost 3 bases and J lost 3, with 10 bases in between. CDR3 DNA sequence: TGTGCCAGCAGCTCCGGACTGAGCTACGAGCAGTACTTC. Its translation: CASSSGLSYEQYF.

This clone has just one count. The chain employs TRBV7-2 and TRBJ1-2; 9 bases match TRBD1. This CDR3 is 16 amino acids long. V dropped 5 bases and J dropped 4; count of bases not matched to a gene: 11. Per the germline V gene, CDR1 is SGHTA and CDR2 is FQGNSA. The CDR3 DNA reads TGTGCCAGCAGCCCACGGACAGGGGAAAGGATCTATGGCTACACCTTC. This sequence encodes CASSPRTGERIYGYTF.

The chain recombines TRBV10-2 with TRBJ2-2, with 11 nucleotides matching TRBD2. The CDR3 is 16 amino acids. The germline V gene encodes CDR1 WSHSY and CDR2 SAAADI. The V gene end was trimmed by 6 bases and the J gene end by 1 base; junction bases not matched to a gene: 4. The CDR3 spells CASRRGTSGNTGELFF. The CDR3 bases are TGCGCCAGCAGGAGAGGGACTAGCGGGAACACCGGGGAGCTGTTTTTT.

This chain links TRBV6-1 with TRBJ2-7, with D unclear. Between the trimmed V and J ends, which lost 6 bases and 2 bases, there was a span of 5 bases. Germline V CDR1 and CDR2: MNHNS, SASEGT. This CDR3 is built from 11 residues. Here the CDR3 DNA reads TGTGCCAGCAGCCTCCCCTACGAGCAGTACTTC. Protein sequence: CASSLPYEQYF.

This sequence joins TRBV2 and TRBJ2-5; D gene unclear. CDR3 length: 13 residues. The V and J ends lost 5 bases and 1 base respectively, with 8 bases between them. In germline, CDR1 is SNHLY, CDR2 FYNNEI. The CDR3 nucleotides read TGTGCCAGCAGTCTAACTGCCCAAGAGACCCAGTACTTC. Encoded protein: CASSLTAQETQYF.

This clone has more than one count but fewer than ten. The V gene is TRBV7-2, the J gene TRBJ2-3; TRBD2 matches 13 bases. Germline V gene sequence: CDR1 SGHTA, CDR2 FQGNSA. The junction had 5 bases not matched to a gene; V was cut back by 3 bases and J by 2 bases. This CDR3 contains 17 residues. The CDR3 reads CASSLVGTSGNTDTQYF. The DNA of the CDR3 is TGTGCCAGCAGCTTGGTTGGGACTAGCGGGAACACAGATACGCAGTATTTT.

This clone occurred once. This rearrangement joins TRBV7-8 to TRBJ2-3, with 13 positions matching TRBD2. Unmatched junction bases numbered 6, after V lost 5 bases and J lost 4 bases. The germline V gene has CDR1 SGHVS and CDR2 FQNEAQ. CDR3 length: 16 amino acids. CDR3 protein: CASSSGTSGNADTQYF. The CDR3 DNA sequence: TGTGCCAGCAGCAGCGGGACTAGCGGGAACGCAGATACGCAGTATTTT.

This chain links TRBV4-2 with TRBJ2-7; maybe TRBD1 (7 bases). V was trimmed by 8 bases and J by 1 base, leaving 12 bases between them. Germline loops: CDR1 LGHNA, CDR2 YNFKEQ. This CDR3 is 13 amino acids long. CDR3 nucleotides: TGTGCCAGCGGGCGGGACAGTTCCTACGAGCAGTACTTC. Encoded protein: CASGRDSSYEQYF.

CDR3 loop: CASSVSTGVMGSPLHF. Here the CDR3 DNA reads TGTGCCAGCAGCGTGTCGACAGGGGTTATGGGTTCACCCCTCCACTTT. The chain links TRBV9 to TRBJ1-6; 8 bases agree with TRBD1. Per the germline V gene, CDR1 is SGDLS and CDR2 is YYNGEE. The CDR3 consists of 16 residues. The V gene end was trimmed by 2 bases and the J gene end by 9 bases; junction bases not matched to a gene: 10.

The chain uses TRBV27 and TRBJ2-1; D gene ambiguous. The CDR3 covers 16 residues. Trimming left V 3 bases short and J 4 bases short, with 16 bases between. Per germline, CDR1 MNHEY and CDR2 SMNVEV (reference sequence). The CDR3 DNA follows: TGTGCCAGCAGTTTCATAGCCTCAAGAATTTACAATGAGCAGTTCTTC. It codes for CASSFIASRIYNEQFF.

A note on this clone: Other DNA sequences in the same sample also yield this CDR3. The rearrangement uses TRBV5-1 and TRBJ2-7, with 8 bases that match TRBD1. Trimming cost V 5 bases and J 5 bases; bases outside gene matches: 6. The CDR3 is 13 amino acids. The germline V gene has CDR1 SGHRS and CDR2 YFSETQ. The CDR3 loop is CASSRQGSDEQYF. The CDR3 DNA follows: TGCGCCAGCAGTCGACAGGGGAGTGACGAGCAGTACTTC. Based on the CDR3 plus reference TRBV5-1 and TRBJ2-7, the full variable domain is KAGVTQTPRYLIKTRGQQVTLSCSPISGHRSVSWYQQTPGQGLQFLFEYFSETQRNKGNFPGRFSGRQFSNSRSEMNVSTLELGDSALYLCASSRQGSDEQYFGPGTRLTVT.

The J gene is TRBJ1-2, the V gene TRBV6-1, with 7 bases matching TRBD1. Germline assignment: CDR1 MNHNS and CDR2 SASEGT. The CDR3 runs to 17 residues. V shed 4 bases, J shed 4 bases, and the junction held 15 bases outside the gene matches. CDR3 sequence: CASSGLYPGQGGYGYTF. The CDR3, as DNA: TGTGCCAGCAGTGGCCTGTACCCCGGGCAGGGGGGCTATGGCTACACCTTC.

The chain has TRBV5-4 and TRBJ2-2, with a weak D call TRBD2 (6 bases). Trimming pared 6 bases from V and 6 bases from J, leaving 18 bases between. The CDR3 has 15 amino acids. The germline gives CDR1 SGHNT, CDR2 YYREEE (reference sequence). DNA of the CDR3: TGTGCCAGCACCACCGACGGGGGTGCCTCCGGGGAGCTGTTTTTT. As protein: CASTTDGGASGELFF. Supplemented by reference TRBV5-4 and TRBJ2-2, the full variable domain reads ETGVTQSPTHLIKTRGQQVTLRCSSQSGHNTVSWYQQALGQGPQFIFQYYREEENGRGNFPPRFSGLQFPNYSSELNVNALELDDSALYLCASTTDGGASGELFFGEGSRLTVL.

This clone was observed once. The chain couples TRBV5-1 to TRBJ2-6; D not resolved. This CDR3 region has 16 residues. V was shortened by 4 bases and J by 0 bases, with 11 bases between the two germline ends. The germline V gene encodes CDR1 SGHRS and CDR2 YFSETQ. CDR3 region: CASSILRSSGANVLTF. In nucleotides, the CDR3 is TGCGCCAGCAGCATCCTAAGGAGCTCTGGGGCCAACGTCCTGACTTTC.

The CDR3 loop reads CASNTLQGLSTDTQYF. CDR3 coding DNA: TGCGCCAGCAATACCCTACAGGGTCTAAGCACAGATACGCAGTATTTT. The chain couples TRBV5-1 to TRBJ2-3, with D perhaps TRBD1 (6 bases). Germline V gives CDR1 SGHRS, CDR2 YFSETQ. This CDR3 spans 16 amino acids. V dropped 6 bases and J dropped 0 bases, with 17 bases sitting between them.